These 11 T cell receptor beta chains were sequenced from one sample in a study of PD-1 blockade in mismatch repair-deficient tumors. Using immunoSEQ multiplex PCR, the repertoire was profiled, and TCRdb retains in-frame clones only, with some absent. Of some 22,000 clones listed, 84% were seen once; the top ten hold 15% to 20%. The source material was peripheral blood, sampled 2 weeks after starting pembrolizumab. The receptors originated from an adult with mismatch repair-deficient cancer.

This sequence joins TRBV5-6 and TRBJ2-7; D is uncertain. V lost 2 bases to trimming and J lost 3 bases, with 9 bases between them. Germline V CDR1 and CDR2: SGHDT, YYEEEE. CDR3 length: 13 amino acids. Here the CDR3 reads CASSFLDFYEQYF. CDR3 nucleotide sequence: TGTGCCAGCAGCTTTCTGGATTTCTACGAGCAGTACTTC.

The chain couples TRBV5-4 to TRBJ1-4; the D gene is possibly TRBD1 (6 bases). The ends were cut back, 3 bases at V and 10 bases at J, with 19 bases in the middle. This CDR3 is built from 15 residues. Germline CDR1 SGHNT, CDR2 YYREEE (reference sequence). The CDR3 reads CASSSRQDRIGKLFF. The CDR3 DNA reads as TGTGCCAGCAGCTCAAGACAGGACCGAATCGGAAAACTGTTTTTT.

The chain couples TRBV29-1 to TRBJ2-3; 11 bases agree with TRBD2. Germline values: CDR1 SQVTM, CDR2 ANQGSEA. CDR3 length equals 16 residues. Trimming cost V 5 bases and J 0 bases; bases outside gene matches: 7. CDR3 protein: CSVTRTSGHSTDTQYF. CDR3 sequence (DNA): TGCAGCGTTACCCGGACTAGCGGGCATAGCACAGATACGCAGTATTTT.

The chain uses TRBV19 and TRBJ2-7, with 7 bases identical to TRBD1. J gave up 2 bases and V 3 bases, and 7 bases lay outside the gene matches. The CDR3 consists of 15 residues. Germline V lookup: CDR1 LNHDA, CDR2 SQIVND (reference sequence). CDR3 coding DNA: TGTGCCAGTAGTATGGTACAGGGGCCGGCCTACGAGCAGTACTTC. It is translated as CASSMVQGPAYEQYF.

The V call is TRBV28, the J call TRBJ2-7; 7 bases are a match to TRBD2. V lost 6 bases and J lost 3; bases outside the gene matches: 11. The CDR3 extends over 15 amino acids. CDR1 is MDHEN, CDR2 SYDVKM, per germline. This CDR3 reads CASRDLAEGYYEQYF. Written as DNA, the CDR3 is TGTGCCAGCAGAGATCTAGCGGAAGGATACTACGAGCAGTACTTC.

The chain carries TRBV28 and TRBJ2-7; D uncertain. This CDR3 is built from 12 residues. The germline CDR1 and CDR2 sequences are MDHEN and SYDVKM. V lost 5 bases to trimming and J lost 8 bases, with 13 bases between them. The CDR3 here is CASSPPRAKQYF. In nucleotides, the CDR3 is TGTGCCAGCAGTCCTCCCCGGGCCAAGCAGTACTTC.

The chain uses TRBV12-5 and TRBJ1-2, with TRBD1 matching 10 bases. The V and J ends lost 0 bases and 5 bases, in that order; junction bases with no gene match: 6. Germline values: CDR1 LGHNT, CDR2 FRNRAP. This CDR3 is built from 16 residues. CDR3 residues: CASGLVLDRGIYGYTF. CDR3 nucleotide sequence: TGTGCTAGTGGTTTGGTATTGGACAGGGGGATATATGGCTACACCTTC.

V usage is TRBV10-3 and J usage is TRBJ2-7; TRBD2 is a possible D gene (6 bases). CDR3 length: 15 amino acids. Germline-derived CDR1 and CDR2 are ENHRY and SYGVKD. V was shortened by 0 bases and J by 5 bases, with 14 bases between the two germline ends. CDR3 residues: CAISESLGEVDEQYF. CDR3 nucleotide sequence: TGTGCCATCAGTGAGTCTTTGGGGGAGGTGGACGAGCAGTACTTC.

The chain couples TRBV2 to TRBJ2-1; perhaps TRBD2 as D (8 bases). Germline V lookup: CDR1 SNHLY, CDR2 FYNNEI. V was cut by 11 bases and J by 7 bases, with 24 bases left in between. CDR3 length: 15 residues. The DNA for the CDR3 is TGTGCCTGCTTAGCAGGGGGAGCGGGGGTGAATGAGCAGTTCTTC. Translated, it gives CACLAGGAGVNEQFF.

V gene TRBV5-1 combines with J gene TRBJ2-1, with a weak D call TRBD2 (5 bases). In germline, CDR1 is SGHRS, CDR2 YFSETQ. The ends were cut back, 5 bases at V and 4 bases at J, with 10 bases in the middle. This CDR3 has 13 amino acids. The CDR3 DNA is TGCGCCAGCAGTCTGGACTCGTACAATGAGCAGTTCTTC. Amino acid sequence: CASSLDSYNEQFF.

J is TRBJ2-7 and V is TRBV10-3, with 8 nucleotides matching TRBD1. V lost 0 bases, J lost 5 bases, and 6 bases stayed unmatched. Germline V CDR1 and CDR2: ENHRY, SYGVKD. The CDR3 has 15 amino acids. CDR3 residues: CAISESRTGIHEQYF. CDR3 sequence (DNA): TGTGCCATCAGTGAGTCGAGGACAGGGATCCACGAGCAGTACTTC.